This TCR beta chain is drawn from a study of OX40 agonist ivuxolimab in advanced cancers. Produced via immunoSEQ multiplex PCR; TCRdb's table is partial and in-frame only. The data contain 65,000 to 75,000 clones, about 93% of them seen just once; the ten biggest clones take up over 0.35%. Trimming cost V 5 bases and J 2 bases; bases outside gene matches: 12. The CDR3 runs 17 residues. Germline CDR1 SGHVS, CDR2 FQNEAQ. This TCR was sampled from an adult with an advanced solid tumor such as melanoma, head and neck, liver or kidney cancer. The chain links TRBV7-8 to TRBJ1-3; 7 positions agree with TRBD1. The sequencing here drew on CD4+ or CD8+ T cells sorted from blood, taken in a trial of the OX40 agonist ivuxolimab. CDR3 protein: CASSGGLGGATGNTIYF. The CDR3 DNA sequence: TGTGCCAGCAGCGGAGGGTTAGGGGGCGCTACTGGAAACACCATATATTTT.